Sequencing of this T cell receptor (beta chain) was carried out in a study of shared clonotypes between healthy human individuals. Germline CDR1 is SGHRS and CDR2 is YFSETQ. V was clipped by 1 base and J by 3 bases; unmatched bases: 6. The CDR3 runs 17 residues. The unsorted samples took tens of millions of PBMCs to get genomic DNA. In the original processing: Filtering differed for immunoSEQ, which gave only junction sequences without quality scores. Repertoires were generated with immunoSEQ multiplex PCR, while TCRdb's copy carries only in-frame clones and drops some. For V, J and clone size, that table is used; D and trimming come from the DNA. The table includes around 500,000 clones, over 60% detected once.

The rearrangement links TRBV5-1 to TRBJ2-1; TRBD2 matches 11 bases. Sequenced sample: PBMCs. The clonotype was recovered from a woman aged 40 to 50 in good health. Some clones in this sample may be carry-over from other donors' samples. CDR3 sequence reads: CASSLITSGSSYNEQFF. DNA for the CDR3: TGCGCCAGCAGCTTGATTACTAGCGGGAGTAGCTACAATGAGCAGTTCTTC.